Below are 19 T cell receptor beta chains sequenced from a single sample in a study of cytomegalovirus exposure and HLA in healthy donors. With 60 Vbeta and 13 Jbeta primers, the PCR was carried out. The protocol was immunoSEQ multiplex PCR, while the TCRdb copy is restricted to in-frame clones and leaves out a portion. The table includes around 230,000 clones, 78% detected once. Material: PBMCs. These receptors were taken from a boy between 5 and 17 years old in good health and CMV-seronegative.

The chain couples TRBV15 to TRBJ1-1; D not resolved. Per the germline V gene, CDR1 is LNHNV and CDR2 is YYDKDF (reference sequence). Trimming removed 1 base from V and 0 bases from J, with 6 bases in between. This CDR3 is 14 amino acids long. The CDR3 bases are TGTGCCACCAGCAGAGTCCCGTTGAACACTGAAGCTTTCTTT. It specifies CATSRVPLNTEAFF.

The chain carries TRBV7-9 and TRBJ2-3; 12 bases are a match to TRBD2. Germline-derived CDR1 and CDR2 are SEHNR and FQNEAQ (reference sequence). V was pared by 1 base and J by 0 bases, with 8 bases of the junction left unmatched. The CDR3 sequence is 19 residues long. As DNA, the CDR3 is TGTGCCAGCAGCTTAGGTCGTCTAGCGGGAGGGCCGAGCACAGATACGCAGTATTTT. Translated, it gives CASSLGRLAGGPSTDTQYF.

This clone showed up just once. The chain uses TRBV11-2 and TRBJ2-3; 11 bases agree with TRBD2. The V and J ends lost 5 bases and 5 bases, in that order; junction bases with no gene match: 9. The length of the CDR3 is 16 residues. CDR1 is SGHAT and CDR2 is FQNNGV in the germline V gene. CDR3 amino acids: CASSDGTSGLLDTQYF. The CDR3 bases are TGTGCCAGCAGCGACGGGACTAGCGGACTTTTAGATACGCAGTATTTT. Based on the CDR3 plus reference TRBV11-2 and TRBJ2-3, the full variable domain is EAGVAQSPRYKIIEKRQSVAFWCNPISGHATLYWYQQILGQGPKLLIQFQNNGVVDDSQLPKDRFSAERLKGVDSTLKIQPAKLEDSAVYLCASSDGTSGLLDTQYFGPGTRLTVL.

V usage is TRBV6-1 and J usage is TRBJ2-7, with D perhaps matching TRBD1 (5 bases). V lost 6 bases and J 5 bases, leaving 17 bases between the germline ends. The length of the CDR3 is 14 residues. Germline V CDR1 and CDR2: MNHNS, SASEGT. DNA of the CDR3: TGTGCCAGCAGCCCGACAGTAATAGGCAACGAGCAGTACTTC. Encoded protein: CASSPTVIGNEQYF.

This clone was recorded once. The chain recombines TRBV2 with TRBJ1-2; 8 positions agree with TRBD1. This CDR3 has 14 residues. V shed 6 bases, J shed 5 bases, and the junction held 8 bases outside the gene matches. CDR1 SNHLY and CDR2 FYNNEI come from the germline V gene. CDR3 protein: CASSNGQGRYGYTF. CDR3 sequence (DNA): TGTGCCAGCAGCAATGGACAGGGCCGTTATGGCTACACCTTC.

J is TRBJ1-2 and V is TRBV11-3; 9 bases align to TRBD1. J was trimmed by 6 bases and V by 0 bases; bases with no gene match: 5. This CDR3 spans 15 amino acids. Germline loops: CDR1 SGHNT, CDR2 YENEEA. The CDR3 nucleotides are TGTGCCAGCAGCTTAGAAGCGGGACAGGGTGATGGCTACACCTTC. Translation: CASSLEAGQGDGYTF. Full variable domain (remainder filled in from reference TRBV11-3 and TRBJ1-2): EAGVVQSPRYKIIEKKQPVAFWCNPISGHNTLYWYLQNLGQGPELLIRYENEEAVDDSQLPKDRFSAERLKGVDSTLKIQPAELGDSAVYLCASSLEAGQGDGYTFGSGTRLTVV.

The chain has TRBV7-2 and TRBJ2-5; 8 positions match TRBD1. J lost 2 bases, V lost 5 bases, and 4 bases had no gene match. CDR1 SGHTA and CDR2 FQGNSA come from the germline V gene. This CDR3 has 14 residues. CDR3 loop: CASSPDRAQETQYF. CDR3 bases: TGTGCCAGCAGCCCGGACAGGGCTCAAGAGACCCAGTACTTC.

This clone was seen more than once but under ten times. The CDR3 spells CATTLGGGANTEAFF. DNA of the CDR3: TGCGCCACCACCCTAGGAGGGGGGGCGAACACTGAAGCTTTCTTT. The rearrangement joins TRBV5-1 to TRBJ1-1; D is possibly TRBD1 (6 bases). The CDR3 is 15 residues long. Germline V lookup: CDR1 SGHRS, CDR2 YFSETQ. V was pared by 9 bases and J by 1 base, with 19 bases between.

This clone came up a few times. The chain uses TRBV7-3 and TRBJ2-2, with TRBD2 matching 8 bases. The length of the CDR3 is 15 residues. The V segment lost 5 bases and the J segment 4 bases; nucleotides outside the gene matches: 6. Germline V gene data show CDR1 as SGHTA and CDR2 as FQGTGA. Here the CDR3 reads CASSTGGPSTGELFF. For the CDR3, the DNA is TGTGCCAGCAGCACGGGGGGGCCAAGCACCGGGGAGCTGTTTTTT. The complete variable domain, with remaining parts taken from reference TRBV7-3 and TRBJ2-2, reads GAGVSQTPSNKVTEKGKYVELRCDPISGHTALYWYRQSLGQGPEFLIYFQGTGAADDSGLPNDRFFAVRPEGSVSTLKIQRTERGDSAVYLCASSTGGPSTGELFFGEGSRLTVL.

The V call is TRBV5-1, the J call TRBJ2-3; TRBD2 matches 7 bases. The CDR3 consists of 14 residues. Germline lookup yields CDR1 SGHRS and CDR2 YFSETQ. V lost 5 bases to trimming and J lost 2 bases; unmatched junction nucleotides: 5. CDR3 residues: CASRAGLNTDTQYF. CDR3 coding DNA: TGCGCCAGCAGAGCGGGGCTTAACACAGATACGCAGTATTTT.

In this sample, this clone turned up a few times. The chain joins TRBV4-1 to TRBJ1-1; weak D call: TRBD1 (6 bases). Germline CDR1 MGHRA, CDR2 YSYEKL. The CDR3 length is 12 residues. With 4 bases removed from V and 8 bases from J, the gap between germline ends came to 11 bases. CDR3 bases: TGCGCCAGCAGCCCACAAGGGACAGAAGCTTTCTTT. Its protein is CASSPQGTEAFF.

This rearrangement joins TRBV5-6 to TRBJ1-2; 7 bases align to TRBD1. This CDR3 has 14 residues. The germline V gene has CDR1 SGHDT and CDR2 YYEEEE. Trimming cost V 0 bases and J 8 bases; bases outside gene matches: 7. CDR3 in amino acids: CASSLAGQPWGYTF. CDR3 nucleotide sequence: TGTGCCAGCAGCTTGGCGGGACAGCCCTGGGGCTACACCTTC.

This rearrangement joins TRBV15 to TRBJ1-2; 7 bases map to TRBD1. Germline loops: CDR1 LNHNV, CDR2 YYDKDF (reference sequence). This CDR3 is built from 16 residues. Losses at the gene ends were 4 bases for V and 1 base for J; bases not matched to a gene: 9. The CDR3 spells CATSKGLDRDNYGYTF. As DNA, the CDR3 is TGTGCCACCAGCAAAGGTCTCGACAGGGATAACTATGGCTACACCTTC. The full variable domain, rest sourced from reference TRBV15 and TRBJ1-2, is DAMVIQNPRYQVTQFGKPVTLSCSQTLNHNVMYWYQQKSSQAPKLLFHYYDKDFNNEADTPDNFQSRRPNTSFCFLDIRSPGLGDTAMYLCATSKGLDRDNYGYTFGSGTRLTVV.

J is TRBJ1-1 and V is TRBV2; 9 nucleotides align to TRBD1. Per germline, CDR1 SNHLY and CDR2 FYNNEI. J gave up 1 base and V 4 bases, and 7 bases lay outside the gene matches. This CDR3 contains 16 residues. CDR3 DNA sequence: TGTGCCAGCAGTGTTGGACAGGGGAGGGCGAACACTGAAGCTTTCTTT. It codes for CASSVGQGRANTEAFF.

The genes are TRBV15 and TRBJ2-7; 7 bases are shared with TRBD1. There are 15 residues in the CDR3. The germline V gene encodes CDR1 LNHNV and CDR2 YYDKDF (reference sequence). Trimming took 5 bases from V and 2 from J; bases not matched to a gene: 9. CDR3 bases: TGTGCCACCAGCGGACGACAGGGAATAGCCTACGAGCAGTACTTC. Amino acids: CATSGRQGIAYEQYF. The whole variable domain, remainder taken from reference TRBV15 and TRBJ2-7, is DAMVIQNPRYQVTQFGKPVTLSCSQTLNHNVMYWYQQKSSQAPKLLFHYYDKDFNNEADTPDNFQSRRPNTSFCFLDIRSPGLGDTAMYLCATSGRQGIAYEQYFGPGTRLTVT.

The chain carries TRBV28 and TRBJ1-2; the D gene is possibly TRBD1 (6 bases). The V end was cut by 7 bases, the J end by 2 bases, with 11 bases between. CDR1 and CDR2 from the germline V gene are MDHEN and SYDVKM. The CDR3 totals 13 residues. The CDR3 sequence is CASMQGSNYGYTF. CDR3 sequence (DNA): TGTGCCAGCATGCAGGGGTCAAACTATGGCTACACCTTC.

This clone was recorded once. This chain links TRBV14 with TRBJ2-7; 8 nucleotides agree with TRBD1. With V trimmed by 6 bases and J by 3 bases, 7 bases remained unmatched. Germline assignment: CDR1 SGHDN and CDR2 FVKESK. The CDR3 is 14 amino acids. The CDR3 loop reads CASSHITGGYEQYF. CDR3 DNA sequence: TGTGCCAGCAGTCACATCACAGGGGGCTACGAGCAGTACTTC.

This sequence joins TRBV6-6 and TRBJ1-2; D is perhaps TRBD1 (5 bases). The V end lost 6 bases, the J end lost 8 bases, and 22 bases lay between the germline ends. Germline V gene data show CDR1 as MNHNY and CDR2 as SVGAGI (reference sequence). CDR3 length equals 15 residues. The DNA of the CDR3 is TGTGCCAGCAGCCCCTCGGGACTGGATTCATTGGGCTACACCTTC. Its protein is CASSPSGLDSLGYTF.

The rearrangement links TRBV30 to TRBJ2-7, with D perhaps matching TRBD1 (6 bases). The germline CDR1 and CDR2 sequences are GTSNPN and SVGIG (reference sequence). Trimming removed 4 bases at V and 4 bases at J, with 14 bases between. The CDR3 sequence is 13 residues long. The DNA of the CDR3 is TGTGCCTGGACCCTGGACAGTTCATACGAGCAGTACTTC. Protein sequence: CAWTLDSSYEQYF.